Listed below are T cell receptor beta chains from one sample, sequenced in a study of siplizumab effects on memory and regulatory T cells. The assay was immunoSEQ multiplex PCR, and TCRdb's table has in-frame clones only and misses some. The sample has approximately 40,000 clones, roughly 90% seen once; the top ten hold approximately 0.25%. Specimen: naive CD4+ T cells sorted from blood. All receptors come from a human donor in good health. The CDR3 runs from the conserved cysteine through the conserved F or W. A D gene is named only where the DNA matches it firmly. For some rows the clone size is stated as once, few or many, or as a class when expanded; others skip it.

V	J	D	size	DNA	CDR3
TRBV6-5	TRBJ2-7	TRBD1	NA	TGTGCCAGCATTGGACAGGGGGCGCTTTACGAGCAGTACTTC	CASIGQGALYEQYF
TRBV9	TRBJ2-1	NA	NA	TGTGCCAGCAGCGTAGATGGAAACTCCTACAATGAGCAGTTCTTC	CASSVDGNSYNEQFF
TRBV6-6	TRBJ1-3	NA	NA	TGTGCCAGCAGTTACTTACAGGGCGCTGGAAACACCATATATTTT	CASSYLQGAGNTIYF
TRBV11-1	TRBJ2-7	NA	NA	TGTGCCAGCAGTCCGGGACCCTCTAGGAGGGGGCTCTACGAGCAGTACTTC	CASSPGPSRRGLYEQYF
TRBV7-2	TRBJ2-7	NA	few	TGTGCCAGCAGCTTCTCCTACGAGCAGTACTTC	CASSFSYEQYF
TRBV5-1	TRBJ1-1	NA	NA	TGCGCCAGCAGCTTGAGGCTGAACACTGAAGCTTTCTTT	CASSLRLNTEAFF
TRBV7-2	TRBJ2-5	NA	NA	TGTGCCAGCAGCTTAGGATCTCGTGGAGAGACCCAGTACTTC	CASSLGSRGETQYF
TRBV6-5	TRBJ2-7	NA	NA	TGTGCCAGCAGTTTTGATCGTCTGTCCTACGAGCAGTACTTC	CASSFDRLSYEQYF
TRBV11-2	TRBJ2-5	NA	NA	TGTGCCAGCAGCTTAGTTCCTTTATGGGACCAGTACTTC	CASSLVPLWDQYF
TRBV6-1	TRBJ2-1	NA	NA	TGTGCCAGCGGGGGCCACAATGAGCAGTTCTTC	CASGGHNEQFF
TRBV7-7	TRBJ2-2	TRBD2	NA	TGTGCTAGCAGCTTAGCCCTCCGGGGGGGCGGGGAGCTGTTTTTT	CASSLALRGGGELFF
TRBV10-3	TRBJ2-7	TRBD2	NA	TGTGCCATCAGTGAGGGGACTAGCGGGGGCTACGAGCAGTACTTC	CAISEGTSGGYEQYF
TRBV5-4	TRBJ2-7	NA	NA	TGTGCCAGCGAACAGCACCAAGGCGGGTCTTCCGAGCAGTACTTC	CASEQHQGGSSEQYF
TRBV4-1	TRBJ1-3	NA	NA	TGCGCCAGCAGCTTCAGATACCTGGTCGACTCTGGAAACACCATATATTTT	CASSFRYLVDSGNTIYF
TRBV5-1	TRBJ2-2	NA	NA	TGCGCCAGCAGCCTCGACTACTCGAACACCGGGGAGCTGTTTTTT	CASSLDYSNTGELFF
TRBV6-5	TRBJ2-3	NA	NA	TGTGCCAGCAGAAGGGGCGGGAACAGGGCAGATACGCAGTATTTT	CASRRGGNRADTQYF
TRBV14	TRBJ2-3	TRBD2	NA	TGTGCCAGCAGCGGTAGCGGGAGGATGGCAGATACGCAGTATTTT	CASSGSGRMADTQYF
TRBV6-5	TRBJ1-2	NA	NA	TGTGCCAGCAACCGGGGGTTGGGTGGAGGTGGCTACACCTTC	CASNRGLGGGGYTF